Described below is a single TCR beta chain sequence and its context. Its antigen is not identified. This entry belongs to a study of CD8 T cells in ankylosing spondylitis. Findings of the study overall: Characteristic of ankylosing spondylitis blood, it appeared, was a TCR beta motif comprising about 8 highly homologous variants. Previously reported in reactive arthritis synovial fluid and blood were some of the motif variants.

Using quantitative 5'-RACE with molecular barcodes, the authors made TCR beta libraries. TCRdb ran MiXCR on the 5' RACE reads and lists one entry per CDR3 protein. This table has approximately 220,000 distinct CDR3 sequences, about 16% appearing once. The CDR3 is 15 amino acids. The V gene's germline CDR1 is DFQATT and CDR2 SNEGSKA (reference sequence). J lost 4 bases, V lost 6 bases, and 12 bases had no gene match. The rearrangement joins TRBV20-1 to TRBJ2-4; 7 nucleotides agree with TRBD2. The sequenced material came from blood, either unsorted or a sorted T cell fraction (not recorded which). The clonotype was recovered from a male donor with ankylosing spondylitis. This chain's CDR3 is CSAVWGERGKNIQYF. Here the CDR3 DNA reads TGCAGTGCCGTTTGGGGGGAGCGGGGTAAAAACATTCAGTACTTC.